The TCR beta chain described here comes from a study of T cell responses to AZD1222 COVID-19 vaccine. Trimming pared 1 base from V and 5 bases from J, leaving 14 bases between. Germline V CDR1 and CDR2: SGHVS, FQNEAQ. This CDR3 region has 15 residues. The repertoire was sequenced with immunoSEQ multiplex PCR; TCRdb's copy has only in-frame clones and lacks some. The data show some 200,000 clones, with approximately 90% seen just once and roughly a quarter held by the top ten. The TCR was taken from an adult who received the AZD1222 COVID-19 vaccine. The V gene is TRBV7-8, the J gene TRBJ2-5; D remains ambiguous. The sequenced sample was peripheral blood, obtained 28 days after the second AZD1222 dose. The CDR3 bases are TGTGCCAGCAGCTTAGTAATTGGACGCCGTGAGACCCAGTACTTC. This sequence encodes CASSLVIGRRETQYF.